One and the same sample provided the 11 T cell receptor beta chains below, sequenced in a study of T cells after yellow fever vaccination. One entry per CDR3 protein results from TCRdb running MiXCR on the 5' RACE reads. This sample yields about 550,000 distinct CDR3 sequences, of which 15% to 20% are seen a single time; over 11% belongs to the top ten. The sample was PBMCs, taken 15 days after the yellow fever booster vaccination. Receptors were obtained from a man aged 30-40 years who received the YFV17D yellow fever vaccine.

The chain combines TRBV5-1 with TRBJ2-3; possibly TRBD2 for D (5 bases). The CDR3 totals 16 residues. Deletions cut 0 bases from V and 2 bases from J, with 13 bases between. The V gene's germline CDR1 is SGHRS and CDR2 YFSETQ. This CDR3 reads CASSLGRAALTDTQYF. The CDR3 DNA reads TGCGCCAGCAGCTTGGGGCGGGCGGCGCTCACAGATACGCAGTATTTT.

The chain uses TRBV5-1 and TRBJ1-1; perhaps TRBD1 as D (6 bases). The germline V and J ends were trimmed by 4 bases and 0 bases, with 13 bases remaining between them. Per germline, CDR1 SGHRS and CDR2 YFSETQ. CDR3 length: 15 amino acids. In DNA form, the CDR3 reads TGCGCCAGCAGCCGAGGGGGGTTTTTGAACACTGAAGCTTTCTTT. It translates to CASSRGGFLNTEAFF.

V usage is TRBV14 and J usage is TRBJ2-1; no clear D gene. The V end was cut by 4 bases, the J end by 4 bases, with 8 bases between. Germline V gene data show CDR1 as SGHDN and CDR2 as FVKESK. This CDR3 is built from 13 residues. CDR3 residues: CASSRERYNEQFF. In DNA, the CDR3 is TGTGCCAGCAGCCGCGAGAGGTACAATGAGCAGTTCTTC.

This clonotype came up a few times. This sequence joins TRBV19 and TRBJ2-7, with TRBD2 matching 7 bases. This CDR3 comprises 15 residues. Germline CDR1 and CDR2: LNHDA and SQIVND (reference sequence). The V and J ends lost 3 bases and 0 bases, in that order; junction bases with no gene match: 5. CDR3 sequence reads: CASSMGGTLSYEQYF. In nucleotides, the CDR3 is TGTGCCAGTAGTATGGGGGGGACCCTCTCCTACGAGCAGTACTTC.

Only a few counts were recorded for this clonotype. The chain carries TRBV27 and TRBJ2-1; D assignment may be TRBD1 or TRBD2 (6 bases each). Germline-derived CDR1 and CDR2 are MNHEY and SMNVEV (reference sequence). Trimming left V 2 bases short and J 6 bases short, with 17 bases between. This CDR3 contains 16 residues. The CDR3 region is CASSLSRGRAFNEQFF. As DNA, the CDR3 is TGTGCCAGCAGTTTAAGCCGGGGGCGGGCGTTCAATGAGCAGTTCTTC.

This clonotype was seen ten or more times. CDR3 DNA: TGTGCCATCAGTGCGGCTAGCGGGAGGAATGAGCAGTTCTTC. It is translated as CAISAASGRNEQFF. This chain links TRBV10-3 with TRBJ2-1, with 11 bases aligning to TRBD2. V dropped 4 bases and J dropped 7; count of bases not matched to a gene: 3. The CDR3 contains 14 residues. Germline V CDR1 and CDR2: ENHRY, SYGVKD.

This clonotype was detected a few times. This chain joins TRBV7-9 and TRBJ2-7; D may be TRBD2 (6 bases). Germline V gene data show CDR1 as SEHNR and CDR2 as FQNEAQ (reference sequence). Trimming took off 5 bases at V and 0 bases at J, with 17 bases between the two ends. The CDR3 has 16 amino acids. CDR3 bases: TGTGCCAGCAGCGCTCGGGACTCCTCGAGCTCCTACGAGCAGTACTTC. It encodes CASSARDSSSSYEQYF.

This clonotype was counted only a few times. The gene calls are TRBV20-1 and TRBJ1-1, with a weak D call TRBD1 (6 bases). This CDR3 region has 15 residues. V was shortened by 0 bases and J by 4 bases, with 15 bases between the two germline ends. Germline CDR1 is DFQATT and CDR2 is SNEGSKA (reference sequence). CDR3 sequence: CSARDQAGATTEAFF. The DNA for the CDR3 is TGCAGTGCTAGAGATCAGGCAGGGGCGACCACTGAAGCTTTCTTT.

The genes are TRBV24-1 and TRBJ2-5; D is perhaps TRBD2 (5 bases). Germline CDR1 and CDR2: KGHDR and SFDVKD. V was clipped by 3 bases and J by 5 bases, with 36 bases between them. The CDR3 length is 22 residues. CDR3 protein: CATSDPPRPLPGEKPLGETQYF. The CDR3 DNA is TGTGCCACCAGTGATCCTCCGCGTCCCCTGCCCGGGGAAAAACCTCTGGGGGAGACCCAGTACTTC.

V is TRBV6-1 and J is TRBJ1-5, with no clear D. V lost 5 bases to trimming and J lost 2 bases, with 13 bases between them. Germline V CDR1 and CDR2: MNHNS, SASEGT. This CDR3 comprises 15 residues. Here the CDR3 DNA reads TGTGCCAGCAGTCCGGGTTCCCTGGGCAATCAGCCCCAGCATTTT. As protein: CASSPGSLGNQPQHF.

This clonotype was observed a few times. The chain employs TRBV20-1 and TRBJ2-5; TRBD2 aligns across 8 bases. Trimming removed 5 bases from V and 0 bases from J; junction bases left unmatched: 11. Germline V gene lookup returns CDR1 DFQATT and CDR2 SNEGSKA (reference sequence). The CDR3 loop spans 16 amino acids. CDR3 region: CSAPQREIGYQETQYF. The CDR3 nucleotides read TGCAGTGCTCCCCAGCGGGAGATAGGGTACCAAGAGACCCAGTACTTC.